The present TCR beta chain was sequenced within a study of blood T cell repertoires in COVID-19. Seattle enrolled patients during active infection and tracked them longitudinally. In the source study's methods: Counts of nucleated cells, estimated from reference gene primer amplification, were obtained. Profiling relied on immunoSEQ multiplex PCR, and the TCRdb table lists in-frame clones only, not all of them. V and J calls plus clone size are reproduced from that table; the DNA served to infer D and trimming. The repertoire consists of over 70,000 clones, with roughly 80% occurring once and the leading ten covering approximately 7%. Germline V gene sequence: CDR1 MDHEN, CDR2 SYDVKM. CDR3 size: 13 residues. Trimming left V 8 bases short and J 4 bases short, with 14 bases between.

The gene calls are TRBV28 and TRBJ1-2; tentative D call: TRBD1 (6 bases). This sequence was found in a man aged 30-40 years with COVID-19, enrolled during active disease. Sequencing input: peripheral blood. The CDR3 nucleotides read TGTGCCAGCTATAAACAGGGCCCCTATGGCTACACCTTC. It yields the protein CASYKQGPYGYTF.